The 2 T cell receptor beta chains below all came from one sample that was sequenced in a study of blood T cell repertoires in COVID-19. Repertoires were generated with immunoSEQ multiplex PCR, while TCRdb's copy carries only in-frame clones and drops some. The sample consists of 250,000 to 350,000 clones, approximately 91% of them appearing once. Sequencing was done on a sample of peripheral blood. These TCRs come from a woman in her twenties or thirties with COVID-19, enrolled during active disease.

This clone was found a few times. The rearrangement links TRBV7-6 to TRBJ2-7; TRBD1 matches 10 bases. This CDR3 comprises 15 residues. Trimming took 1 base from V and 4 from J; bases not matched to a gene: 4. The V gene's germline CDR1 is SGHVS and CDR2 FNYEAQ. The chain's CDR3 is CASSLGQGALYEQYF. The DNA of the CDR3 is TGTGCCAGCAGCTTAGGACAGGGGGCGCTTTACGAGCAGTACTTC.

The CDR3 DNA follows: TGTGCCAGCAGTTTAGACAGGGGGCTTATAGAGACCCAGTACTTC. It is translated as CASSLDRGLIETQYF. V is TRBV6-5 and J is TRBJ2-5; 10 positions match TRBD1. V dropped 4 bases and J dropped 4; count of bases not matched to a gene: 6. The CDR3 has 15 residues. Per germline, CDR1 MNHEY and CDR2 SVGAGI.